This is a list of T cell receptor beta chains from one sample in a study of T cell changes during pregnancy in multiple sclerosis. Profiling relied on immunoSEQ multiplex PCR, and the TCRdb table lists in-frame clones only, not all of them. The table lists about 75,000 clones, 89% of them singletons, with approximately 1% in the top ten. Here the sequenced sample was peripheral blood, taken in the first trimester of pregnancy. The source of these receptors is a female donor in good health, enrolled as a control in a pregnancy study. Both conserved end residues are part of each CDR3. A D gene is named only where the DNA matches it firmly. Size is omitted from some rows. Given values are once, few, many or a class for expanded clones.

clone size: NA; J gene: TRBJ2-1; V gene: TRBV10-3; D gene: NA; CDR3 protein: CAISDGGGRYNEQFF; CDR3 DNA: TGTGCCATCAGTGACGGCGGGGGCCGTTACAATGAGCAGTTCTTC
clone size: NA; J gene: TRBJ2-1; V gene: TRBV6-1; D gene: NA; CDR3 protein: CASSSGYYNEQFF; CDR3 DNA: TGTGCCAGCAGTTCCGGGTACTACAATGAGCAGTTCTTC
clone size: NA; J gene: TRBJ2-5; V gene: TRBV4-1; D gene: NA; CDR3 protein: CASSQGNGVRSLYQETQYF; CDR3 DNA: TGCGCCAGCAGCCAAGGAAACGGGGTGAGGAGCCTGTACCAAGAGACCCAGTACTTC
clone size: NA; J gene: TRBJ2-6; V gene: TRBV28; D gene: NA; CDR3 protein: CASSSEMTGFSGANVLTF; CDR3 DNA: TGTGCCAGCAGTTCCGAAATGACAGGTTTCTCTGGGGCCAACGTCCTGACTTTC
clone size: NA; J gene: TRBJ1-4; V gene: TRBV10-3; D gene: NA; CDR3 protein: CAISEQSDEKLFF; CDR3 DNA: TGTGCCATCAGTGAGCAGTCAGATGAAAAACTGTTTTTT
clone size: once; J gene: TRBJ2-1; V gene: TRBV28; D gene: TRBD2; CDR3 protein: CASSLQPMSGGEISDEQFF; CDR3 DNA: TGTGCCAGCAGTTTACAACCCATGAGTGGGGGGGAAATATCCGATGAGCAGTTCTTC
clone size: NA; J gene: TRBJ2-3; V gene: TRBV30; D gene: NA; CDR3 protein: CAWSSPDDTQYF; CDR3 DNA: TGTGCCTGGAGTAGCCCCGATGATACGCAGTATTTT
clone size: NA; J gene: TRBJ2-2; V gene: TRBV2; D gene: TRBD2; CDR3 protein: CASSVASGGIGELFF; CDR3 DNA: TGTGCCAGCAGTGTTGCTAGCGGGGGTATCGGGGAGCTGTTTTTT
clone size: NA; J gene: TRBJ2-1; V gene: TRBV2; D gene: NA; CDR3 protein: CASSGQRGGNEQFF; CDR3 DNA: TGTGCCAGCAGCGGACAGCGCGGGGGCAATGAGCAGTTCTTC
clone size: NA; J gene: TRBJ1-4; V gene: TRBV27; D gene: NA; CDR3 protein: CASSLSGGMGNEKLFF; CDR3 DNA: TGTGCCAGCAGTTTATCGGGAGGAATGGGTAATGAAAAACTGTTTTTT
clone size: NA; J gene: TRBJ1-1; V gene: TRBV7-2; D gene: NA; CDR3 protein: CASSLNTRVEAFF; CDR3 DNA: TGTGCCAGCAGCTTAAATACCAGGGTTGAAGCTTTCTTT
clone size: NA; J gene: TRBJ2-5; V gene: TRBV19; D gene: NA; CDR3 protein: CASSIGLIGVSYQETQYF; CDR3 DNA: TGTGCCAGTAGTATAGGCTTAATCGGGGTTTCGTACCAAGAGACCCAGTACTTC
clone size: NA; J gene: TRBJ2-3; V gene: TRBV18; D gene: NA; CDR3 protein: CASLRDTSTDTQYF; CDR3 DNA: TGTGCCTCACTCCGGGACACCAGCACAGATACGCAGTATTTT
clone size: NA; J gene: TRBJ1-1; V gene: TRBV6-4; D gene: TRBD1; CDR3 protein: CASSATGDTEAFF; CDR3 DNA: TGTGCCAGTTCCGCAACAGGGGACACTGAAGCTTTCTTT
clone size: NA; J gene: TRBJ2-3; V gene: TRBV27; D gene: NA; CDR3 protein: CASSSVWAGSTDTQYF; CDR3 DNA: TGTGCCAGCAGTTCCGTCTGGGCGGGGAGCACAGATACGCAGTATTTT
clone size: NA; J gene: TRBJ2-3; V gene: TRBV30; D gene: NA; CDR3 protein: CAWSYSQDSLTDTQYF; CDR3 DNA: TGTGCCTGGAGTTATTCGCAGGATTCCCTCACAGATACGCAGTATTTT
clone size: NA; J gene: TRBJ2-7; V gene: TRBV28; D gene: TRBD1; CDR3 protein: CASTHPGTGSYEQYF; CDR3 DNA: TGTGCCAGCACCCATCCAGGGACAGGGTCCTACGAGCAGTACTTC
clone size: few; J gene: TRBJ1-6; V gene: TRBV4-3; D gene: NA; CDR3 protein: CASSQETEYNSPLHF; CDR3 DNA: TGCGCCAGCAGCCAAGAGACAGAGTATAATTCACCCCTCCACTTT
clone size: NA; J gene: TRBJ1-5; V gene: TRBV5-6; D gene: NA; CDR3 protein: CASSFSSSQPQHF; CDR3 DNA: TGTGCCAGCAGCTTCTCTAGCTCTCAGCCCCAGCATTTT
clone size: NA; J gene: TRBJ2-3; V gene: TRBV5-5; D gene: TRBD1; CDR3 protein: CASSWTGGGDTQYF; CDR3 DNA: TGTGCCAGCAGCTGGACAGGGGGAGGGGATACGCAGTATTTT
clone size: few; J gene: TRBJ2-7; V gene: TRBV10-2; D gene: TRBD2; CDR3 protein: CASTGTSGKRSSYEQYF; CDR3 DNA: TGCGCCAGCACTGGGACTAGCGGAAAACGTAGCTCCTACGAGCAGTACTTC
clone size: NA; J gene: TRBJ2-5; V gene: TRBV7-9; D gene: TRBD2; CDR3 protein: CASSPPVLAGVETQYF; CDR3 DNA: TGTGCCAGCAGCCCGCCGGTACTAGCGGGGGTAGAGACCCAGTACTTC
clone size: NA; J gene: TRBJ2-3; V gene: TRBV2; D gene: NA; CDR3 protein: CASRERLGTDTQYF; CDR3 DNA: TGTGCCAGCAGAGAGCGACTAGGGACAGATACGCAGTATTTT
clone size: NA; J gene: TRBJ2-7; V gene: TRBV7-2; D gene: TRBD1; CDR3 protein: CASSSQWAGTGGYEQYF; CDR3 DNA: TGTGCCAGCAGCTCCCAATGGGCCGGGACAGGGGGCTACGAGCAGTACTTC
clone size: NA; J gene: TRBJ2-6; V gene: TRBV6-5; D gene: NA; CDR3 protein: CATTGSGANVLTF; CDR3 DNA: TGTGCCACGACAGGTTCCGGGGCCAACGTCCTGACTTTC
clone size: NA; J gene: TRBJ2-3; V gene: TRBV4-1; D gene: TRBD2; CDR3 protein: CASSQGWTSGTQYF; CDR3 DNA: TGCGCCAGCAGCCAAGGATGGACTAGTGGGACGCAGTATTTT
clone size: NA; J gene: TRBJ1-4; V gene: TRBV12-5; D gene: NA; CDR3 protein: CASGSSGDEKLFF; CDR3 DNA: TGTGCTAGTGGTTCGAGCGGCGATGAAAAACTGTTTTTT
clone size: once; J gene: TRBJ2-1; V gene: TRBV6-4; D gene: TRBD2; CDR3 protein: CASSGELAGGKNEQFF; CDR3 DNA: TGTGCCAGCAGTGGTGAACTAGCGGGAGGTAAAAATGAGCAGTTCTTC
clone size: NA; J gene: TRBJ1-4; V gene: TRBV7-2; D gene: TRBD1; CDR3 protein: CASSPPTGGFEKLFF; CDR3 DNA: TGTGCCAGCAGCCCTCCGACAGGGGGATTCGAAAAACTGTTTTTT
clone size: NA; J gene: TRBJ2-1; V gene: TRBV5-1; D gene: TRBD2; CDR3 protein: CASSSGRGGENNEQFF; CDR3 DNA: TGCGCCAGCAGCTCCGGACGGGGGGGCGAGAACAATGAGCAGTTCTTC
clone size: NA; J gene: TRBJ1-1; V gene: TRBV18; D gene: NA; CDR3 protein: CASSPSPRQIANTEAFF; CDR3 DNA: TGTGCCAGCTCACCATCTCCCCGACAGATTGCGAACACTGAAGCTTTCTTT
clone size: NA; J gene: TRBJ2-7; V gene: TRBV5-1; D gene: TRBD1; CDR3 protein: CASSPGQGSYEQYF; CDR3 DNA: TGCGCCAGCAGCCCTGGACAGGGATCCTACGAGCAGTACTTC
clone size: NA; J gene: TRBJ1-6; V gene: TRBV5-1; D gene: NA; CDR3 protein: CASSRRQYNSPLHF; CDR3 DNA: TGCGCCAGCAGTAGGAGACAGTATAATTCACCCCTCCACTTT
clone size: NA; J gene: TRBJ2-7; V gene: TRBV5-1; D gene: NA; CDR3 protein: CASSPKGVPYEQYF; CDR3 DNA: TGCGCCAGCAGCCCAAAGGGGGTTCCCTACGAGCAGTACTTC
clone size: once; J gene: TRBJ1-5; V gene: TRBV7-9; D gene: TRBD1; CDR3 protein: CASSSEGQGSNQPQHF; CDR3 DNA: TGTGCCAGCAGCTCCGAGGGACAGGGCAGCAATCAGCCCCAGCATTTT
clone size: NA; J gene: TRBJ2-1; V gene: TRBV6-4; D gene: TRBD2; CDR3 protein: CASSDGLAGYNEQFF; CDR3 DNA: TGTGCCAGCAGTGACGGTTTAGCGGGGTACAATGAGCAGTTCTTC
clone size: NA; J gene: TRBJ2-1; V gene: TRBV7-9; D gene: NA; CDR3 protein: CASSGVSNEQFF; CDR3 DNA: TGTGCCAGCAGCGGAGTCAGCAATGAGCAGTTCTTC
clone size: NA; J gene: TRBJ1-3; V gene: TRBV5-6; D gene: NA; CDR3 protein: CASSLVGSGNTIYF; CDR3 DNA: TGTGCCAGCAGCTTGGTCGGCTCTGGAAACACCATATATTTT
clone size: NA; J gene: TRBJ2-7; V gene: TRBV12-2; D gene: NA; CDR3 protein: CASRSRGPTSGGYTYEQYF; CDR3 DNA: TGTGCAAGTCGCTCCCGGGGGCCGACTAGCGGGGGGTATACCTACGAGCAGTACTTC
clone size: NA; J gene: TRBJ2-5; V gene: TRBV5-4; D gene: TRBD2; CDR3 protein: CASSPWTSGGAETQYF; CDR3 DNA: TGTGCCAGCAGCCCCTGGACTAGCGGGGGGGCGGAGACCCAGTACTTC
clone size: NA; J gene: TRBJ1-5; V gene: TRBV7-9; D gene: NA; CDR3 protein: CASSFGQTVNQPQHF; CDR3 DNA: TGTGCCAGCAGCTTCGGACAGACAGTCAATCAGCCCCAGCATTTT
clone size: NA; J gene: TRBJ1-2; V gene: TRBV4-1; D gene: NA; CDR3 protein: CASSQDRILPGIYGYTF; CDR3 DNA: TGCGCCAGCAGCCAAGATAGGATCTTACCGGGGATCTATGGCTACACCTTC
clone size: NA; J gene: TRBJ2-3; V gene: TRBV6-6; D gene: TRBD1; CDR3 protein: CAGQGASTDTQYF; CDR3 DNA: TGTGCCGGTCAGGGGGCTAGCACAGATACGCAGTATTTT
clone size: NA; J gene: TRBJ2-7; V gene: TRBV6-1; D gene: TRBD1; CDR3 protein: CASRSRDSSYEQYF; CDR3 DNA: TGTGCCAGCAGAAGCCGGGACAGCTCCTACGAGCAGTACTTC
clone size: NA; J gene: TRBJ2-7; V gene: TRBV2; D gene: TRBD2; CDR3 protein: CASSDVAGGDSYEQYF; CDR3 DNA: TGTGCCAGCAGTGACGTAGCGGGAGGGGACTCCTACGAGCAGTACTTC
clone size: NA; J gene: TRBJ1-5; V gene: TRBV5-1; D gene: NA; CDR3 protein: CASSLQGYANQPQHF; CDR3 DNA: TGCGCCAGCAGCTTGCAGGGGTATGCCAATCAGCCCCAGCATTTT
clone size: NA; J gene: TRBJ2-2; V gene: TRBV5-1; D gene: NA; CDR3 protein: CASSLDGAGAGELFF; CDR3 DNA: TGCGCCAGCAGTTTAGACGGAGCCGGGGCCGGGGAGCTGTTTTTT
clone size: NA; J gene: TRBJ1-1; V gene: TRBV6-5; D gene: NA; CDR3 protein: CASYGGITEAFF; CDR3 DNA: TGTGCCAGCTACGGAGGGATCACTGAAGCTTTCTTT
clone size: few; J gene: TRBJ2-5; V gene: TRBV7-9; D gene: NA; CDR3 protein: CASSFVAQETQYF; CDR3 DNA: TGTGCCAGCAGCTTCGTGGCCCAAGAGACCCAGTACTTC
clone size: once; J gene: TRBJ2-7; V gene: TRBV28; D gene: TRBD1; CDR3 protein: CASSFTGTGSYEQYF; CDR3 DNA: TGTGCCAGCAGTTTCACAGGGACAGGATCTTACGAGCAGTACTTC
clone size: NA; J gene: TRBJ2-1; V gene: TRBV5-4; D gene: TRBD2; CDR3 protein: CASSLVEVAGAGSYNEQFF; CDR3 DNA: TGTGCCAGCAGCCTGGTCGAGGTAGCGGGGGCCGGTTCCTACAATGAGCAGTTCTTC
clone size: NA; J gene: TRBJ1-1; V gene: TRBV6-5; D gene: TRBD1; CDR3 protein: CASRYDRGSEAFF; CDR3 DNA: TGTGCCAGCAGATACGACAGGGGGTCTGAAGCTTTCTTT
clone size: NA; J gene: TRBJ1-1; V gene: TRBV2; D gene: NA; CDR3 protein: CASRESQGRTEAFF; CDR3 DNA: TGTGCCAGCAGGGAATCACAGGGAAGGACTGAAGCTTTCTTT
clone size: NA; J gene: TRBJ2-2; V gene: TRBV6-5; D gene: TRBD1; CDR3 protein: CASSLGQGATGELFF; CDR3 DNA: TGTGCCAGCAGTCTGGGACAGGGGGCCACCGGGGAGCTGTTTTTT
clone size: NA; J gene: TRBJ2-3; V gene: TRBV4-3; D gene: TRBD2; CDR3 protein: CASSWTSGVTDTQYF; CDR3 DNA: TGCGCCAGCAGCTGGACTAGCGGAGTCACAGATACGCAGTATTTT
clone size: NA; J gene: TRBJ1-2; V gene: TRBV27; D gene: NA; CDR3 protein: CASRETGPHYGYTF; CDR3 DNA: TGTGCCAGCAGGGAGACAGGTCCCCACTATGGCTACACCTTC
clone size: NA; J gene: TRBJ2-7; V gene: TRBV5-1; D gene: NA; CDR3 protein: CASSPSGGSSYEQYF; CDR3 DNA: TGCGCCAGCAGCCCGTCAGGGGGGAGCTCCTACGAGCAGTACTTC
clone size: NA; J gene: TRBJ2-3; V gene: TRBV5-6; D gene: TRBD1; CDR3 protein: CASSFDRGYTDTQYF; CDR3 DNA: TGTGCCAGCAGCTTTGACAGGGGGTACACAGATACGCAGTATTTT